Reported below is one T cell receptor beta chain. Sequencing was performed with immunoSEQ multiplex PCR; in TCRdb, only in-frame clones are kept and a portion is missing. The sample has almost 90,000 clones; around nine tenths are singletons. The data originate from a study of control samples from healthy donors and cancer patients. CDR1 and CDR2 (germline): SGHRS, YFSETQ. This CDR3 contains 16 residues. Trimming took off 2 bases at V and 5 bases at J, with 17 bases between the two ends. Sequenced sample: blood. This chain uses TRBV5-1 with TRBJ2-1; D is ambiguous. The receptor comes from a man aged 25-40 years in good health. CDR3 in amino acids: CASSLRDPARDNEQFF. The CDR3 DNA sequence: TGCGCCAGCAGCTTAAGAGACCCGGCTCGAGACAATGAGCAGTTCTTC.